The 6 T cell receptor beta chains in this list originate from one sample, sequenced in a study of T-cell reconstitution after alpha-beta-depleted transplantation in children. Preparation of the TCRbeta library used unique molecular identifiers. TCRdb used MiXCR to reprocess the PCR reads, holding one entry per CDR3 protein. This table has hundreds of thousands of distinct CDR3 sequences, roughly 14% appearing once. The material was PBMCs, obtained before TCRalphabeta/CD19-depleted stem cell transplant. These receptors all stem from a girl under 10 years old with congenital amegakaryocytic thrombocytopenia, due to receive a stem cell transplant.

Details on this clonotype: With a much larger clone just one base away, this may be a read error. The chain couples TRBV6-5 to TRBJ2-5, with 9 nucleotides matching TRBD1. This CDR3 region has 15 residues. Germline V gene data show CDR1 as MNHEY and CDR2 as SVGAGI. The CDR3 here is CASSWGQGYHETQYF. Written as DNA, the CDR3 is TGTGCCAGCAGTTGGGGACAGGGTTACCATGAGACCCAGTACTTC.

The J gene is TRBJ2-1, the V gene TRBV12-3 or TRBV12-4; TRBD1 or TRBD2 may be the D gene (5 bases each). The CDR3 sequence is 15 residues long. The V and J ends lost 7 bases and 2 bases respectively, with 15 bases between them. CDR3 loop: CASNPVGVAYNEQFF. In DNA, the CDR3 is TGTGCCAGCAACCCCGTGGGGGTTGCCTACAATGAGCAGTTCTTC.

The chain has TRBV7-2 and TRBJ1-2, with D tentatively TRBD1 (5 bases). In germline, CDR1 is SGHTA, CDR2 FQGNSA. The CDR3 consists of 15 residues. The V end was cut by 1 base, the J end by 6 bases, with 15 bases between. The DNA of the CDR3 is TGTGCCAGCAGCTTAGTTTCAGGACACAGGCATGGCTACACCTTC. As protein: CASSLVSGHRHGYTF.

This clonotype was found many times. The J gene is TRBJ2-7, the V gene TRBV5-1, with 12 bases matching TRBD1. This CDR3 is built from 14 residues. With V trimmed by 4 bases and J by 6 bases, 5 bases remained unmatched. The germline V gene encodes CDR1 SGHRS and CDR2 YFSETQ. CDR3 amino acids: CASSSGTGGREQYF. The CDR3 coding sequence is TGCGCCAGCAGCAGCGGGACAGGGGGCCGCGAGCAGTACTTC.

The chain has TRBV7-8 and TRBJ2-1, with TRBD2 identical over 13 bases. The CDR3 has 18 amino acids. Trimming removed 4 bases from V and 6 bases from J; junction bases left unmatched: 12. The germline V gene encodes CDR1 SGHVS and CDR2 FQNEAQ. As DNA, the CDR3 is TGTGCCAGCAGCTCCCGAACCATAACTAGCGGGAGGGCCAATGAGCAGTTCTTC. Translated, it gives CASSSRTITSGRANEQFF.

This clonotype has a handful of counts. The chain is built from TRBV4-1 and TRBJ2-7; D ambiguous. Per germline, CDR1 MGHRA and CDR2 YSYEKL. Trimming took 0 bases from V and 4 from J, leaving 10 bases between them. The CDR3 has 14 amino acids. The CDR3 coding sequence is TGCGCCAGCAGCCAAGAACCATGGGTTTACGAGCAGTACTTC. Translation gives CASSQEPWVYEQYF.